These 8 T cell receptor beta chains originate from one sample sequenced in a study of T-cell memory formation after mild COVID-19. TCRdb called the 5' RACE reads again in MiXCR, with one record for every CDR3 protein. Of hundreds of thousands of distinct CDR3 sequences in the sample, roughly 17% were seen once. Input material: PBMCs or a T cell subset sorted from them (not recorded which). Receptors were obtained from a young man who had mild COVID-19 (a few samples of this study predate the infection). Cell type and time point are not known.

Comment on this clonotype: A read error may explain this, as a much larger clone is one base away. The V call is TRBV2, the J call TRBJ1-5; no clear D gene. From germline, CDR1 is SNHLY and CDR2 FYNNEI. This CDR3 has 13 amino acids. CDR3: CASRVEGKQPQHF. Written as DNA, the CDR3 is TGTGCCAGCAGGGTAGAGGGCAAACAGCCCCAGCATTTT.

The gene calls are TRBV9 and TRBJ1-6; D is unclear. The germline gives CDR1 SGDLS, CDR2 YYNGEE. The CDR3 has 14 amino acids. Trimming shortened V by 1 base and J by 6 bases, and 8 bases separated the two germline ends. In nucleotides, the CDR3 is TGTGCCAGCAGCGTAACCGTGGGTAATTCACCCCTCCACTTT. This gives the protein CASSVTVGNSPLHF.

This clonotype appeared a few times. J is TRBJ2-7 and V is TRBV7-3; TRBD2 aligns across 11 bases. V lost 5 bases to trimming and J lost 4 bases; unmatched junction nucleotides: 10. Per the germline V gene, CDR1 is SGHTA and CDR2 is FQGTGA. The CDR3 consists of 16 residues. The CDR3 DNA sequence: TGTGCCAGCAGCCCCACGGGACTAGCGGCTCATTACGAGCAGTACGTC. Amino acids: CASSPTGLAAHYEQYV.

The chain combines TRBV6-2 or TRBV6-3 with TRBJ2-3, with D perhaps matching TRBD2 (5 bases). The CDR3 extends over 13 amino acids. Looked up from germline, CDR1 is MNHEY and CDR2 is SVGEGT. V shed 4 bases and J shed 5 bases, with 10 bases lying between them. CDR3 DNA sequence: TGTGCCAGCAGTTCGGGGAACCAAGATACGCAGTATTTT. The encoded protein is CASSSGNQDTQYF.

This clonotype was observed at least ten times. The CDR3 DNA follows: TGCGCCAGCAGCTACGACAGGGGTGGCGCAGATACGCAGTATTTT. Encoded protein: CASSYDRGGADTQYF. The rearrangement joins TRBV5-1 to TRBJ2-3, with 8 bases identical to TRBD1. Trimming cost V 3 bases and J 4 bases; bases outside gene matches: 7. CDR3 length equals 15 residues. The germline V gene encodes CDR1 SGHRS and CDR2 YFSETQ.

The chain is built from TRBV7-2 and TRBJ2-2; tentatively, D is TRBD1 (6 bases). This CDR3 has 15 amino acids. The germline V gene has CDR1 SGHTA and CDR2 FQGNSA. V lost 4 bases, J lost 5 bases, and 14 bases lay in between. CDR3 bases: TGTGCCAGCAGCTCACAGGGAGTAGGGACCGGGGAGCTGTTTTTT. Translation: CASSSQGVGTGELFF.

This clonotype was observed at least ten times. This sequence joins TRBV4-1 and TRBJ2-3, with D perhaps matching TRBD1 or TRBD2 (5 bases each). CDR3 size: 14 residues. The V gene's germline CDR1 is MGHRA and CDR2 YSYEKL. Trimming removed 4 bases at V and 4 bases at J, with 12 bases between. The CDR3 bases are TGCGCCAGCAGCCTCCTGGGGACCGCAGATACGCAGTATTTT. It encodes CASSLLGTADTQYF.

The rearrangement uses TRBV5-5 and TRBJ2-3, with 8 bases fitting TRBD2. The CDR3 sequence is 19 residues long. The V and J ends lost 3 bases and 5 bases, in that order; junction bases with no gene match: 20. Germline lookup yields CDR1 SGHKS and CDR2 YYEKEE (reference sequence). The CDR3 coding sequence is TGTGCCAGCAGCTCCCCACTGCTACGGCGGGGGGATATGTTAGATACGCAGTATTTT. This sequence encodes CASSSPLLRRGDMLDTQYF.